This T cell receptor beta chain derives from a study of cytomegalovirus exposure and HLA in healthy donors. V was shortened by 6 bases and J by 4 bases, with 12 bases between the two germline ends. Per the germline V gene, CDR1 is SQVTM and CDR2 is ANQGSEA. This CDR3 contains 12 residues. Data came from immunoSEQ multiplex PCR; TCRdb stores just in-frame clones and leaves some out. Here the sample spans under 250,000 clones, roughly nine tenths being singletons. The chain combines TRBV29-1 with TRBJ1-1; D gene uncertain. This clonotype originated in a man in his late teens or twenties in good health and CMV-seropositive. The sequencing sample was made of PBMCs. CDR3 in amino acids: CSVVDSRTEAFF. In DNA form, the CDR3 reads TGCAGCGTGGTAGATTCCCGCACTGAAGCTTTCTTT.